This entry lists 11 T cell receptor beta chains sequenced from one sample in a study of blood T cells in healthy people across ages. A J-beta primer mix and a sample-barcoded 5' primer were used in a second PCR of about 7 to 12 cycles. TCRdb called the 5' RACE reads again in MiXCR, with one record for every CDR3 protein. This repertoire shows about 1.6 million distinct CDR3 sequences, roughly 30% found once; its top ten account for approximately 10%. Sample: blood. All receptors derive from a woman aged 25 to 39 in good health.

As regards this clonotype: Its ends do not fully match the called genes, so a read error is possible. This chain uses TRBV12-3 or TRBV12-4 with TRBJ2-7; no firm D call. The CDR3 spans 13 residues. CDR3 region: CASSSAGVYGQYF. The CDR3 DNA sequence: TGTGCCAGCAGTTCTGCTGGAGTCTACGGGCAGTACTTC.

This clonotype was counted ten times or more. J is TRBJ2-7 and V is TRBV20-1; D not certain. There are 13 residues in the CDR3. Between the trimmed V and J ends, which lost 2 bases and 2 bases, there was a span of 10 bases. The germline CDR1 and CDR2 sequences are DFQATT and SNEGSKA (reference sequence). DNA for the CDR3: TGCAGTGCTAGACTACGAACCCCCTACGAGCAGTACTTC. It codes for CSARLRTPYEQYF.

This clonotype showed up just once. The chain recombines TRBV15 with TRBJ1-2; D may be TRBD1 (6 bases). V lost 0 bases to trimming and J lost 1 base, with 12 bases between them. This CDR3 has 16 residues. The V gene's germline CDR1 is LNHNV and CDR2 YYDKDF (reference sequence). DNA of the CDR3: TGTGCCACCAGCAGAGAGGGGGACAAATTTAACTATGGCTACACCTTC. As protein: CATSREGDKFNYGYTF.

Only one count was recorded for this clonotype. This sequence joins TRBV10-1 and TRBJ2-3; D possibly corresponds to TRBD1 (6 bases). Trimming took off 3 bases at V and 6 bases at J, with 10 bases between the two ends. Germline V gene sequence: CDR1 WNHNN, CDR2 SYGVQD (reference sequence). The CDR3 loop spans 13 amino acids. The CDR3 reads CASSEGGWDTQYF. The CDR3 coding sequence is TGCGCCAGCAGTGAAGGGGGTTGGGATACGCAGTATTTT.

This clonotype occurred many times. The chain uses TRBV6-1 and TRBJ2-1, with D maybe TRBD2 (6 bases). V lost 4 bases and J 9 bases, leaving 19 bases between the germline ends. The CDR3 loop spans 15 amino acids. In germline, CDR1 is MNHNS, CDR2 SASEGT. CDR3 sequence: CASSGYGSGVGEQFF. DNA for the CDR3: TGTGCCAGCAGTGGTTATGGTTCGGGGGTTGGTGAGCAGTTCTTC.

The chain uses TRBV6-1 and TRBJ1-4; D call uncertain. The CDR3 is 15 residues long. CDR1 and CDR2 from the germline V gene are MNHNS and SASEGT. Trimming pared 2 bases from V and 11 bases from J, leaving 18 bases between. The chain's CDR3 is CASSESRGTDYKLFF. In nucleotides, the CDR3 is TGTGCCAGCAGTGAATCAAGAGGAACAGACTACAAACTGTTTTTT.

The gene calls are TRBV20-1 and TRBJ1-4; 7 bases match TRBD1. The CDR3 runs to 17 residues. From germline, CDR1 is DFQATT and CDR2 SNEGSKA (reference sequence). The V and J ends lost 5 bases and 0 bases, in that order; junction bases with no gene match: 12. As DNA, the CDR3 is TGCAGTGCTTCCCCGGGACAGTGGATTCCAACTAATGAAAAACTGTTTTTT. This gives the protein CSASPGQWIPTNEKLFF.

The rearrangement links TRBV7-6 to TRBJ1-1; D is perhaps TRBD1 (5 bases). The CDR3 is 13 residues long. The germline V gene has CDR1 SGHVS and CDR2 FNYEAQ. The ends were cut back, 4 bases at V and 6 bases at J, with 12 bases in the middle. CDR3 in DNA: TGTGCCAGCAGCTCGGGGTGGGACGCTGAAGCTTTCTTT. It translates to CASSSGWDAEAFF.

The chain joins TRBV6-1 to TRBJ2-7; tentative D call: TRBD1 (6 bases). The DNA end is more similar to TRBJ2-4, so the J call may be wrong. This CDR3 spans 15 amino acids. Looked up from germline, CDR1 is MNHNS and CDR2 is SASEGT. CDR3 coding DNA: TGTGCCAGCAAAGTCGATCAGGGGACCAAAAACATTCAGTACTTC. It yields the protein CASKVDQGTKNIQYF.

This rearrangement joins TRBV13 to TRBJ1-2; 7 nucleotides agree with TRBD1. J was trimmed by 4 bases and V by 0 bases; bases with no gene match: 11. Per germline, CDR1 PRHDT and CDR2 FYEKMQ (reference sequence). CDR3 length: 17 residues. The CDR3 region has the DNA TGTGCCAGCAGCTTAGGTTCCTTTCCGGGGACAGCCTATGGCTACACCTTC. Protein: CASSLGSFPGTAYGYTF.

The gene calls are TRBV7-6 and TRBJ1-2; D unresolved. V dropped 3 bases and J dropped 7 bases, with 12 bases sitting between them. Germline V gene sequence: CDR1 SGHVS, CDR2 FNYEAQ. The CDR3 spans 13 residues. CDR3 sequence: CASSFANTAGYTF. The DNA of the CDR3 is TGTGCCAGCAGCTTCGCTAACACGGCTGGCTACACCTTC.